Detailed here is one TCR beta chain. Its cognate antigen is unknown. The trim removed 6 bases at V and 2 bases at J, leaving 8 bases unmatched. Germline V gene data show CDR1 as WNHNN and CDR2 as SYGVQD (reference sequence). The CDR3 extends over 15 amino acids. The data were obtained in a study of cytomegalovirus exposure and HLA in healthy donors. Overall study: There were fewer than 130 million unique TCR beta sequences, drawn from approximately 180 million T cells, in an earlier analysis.

Findings and limits, study-wide: In a later analysis, a genetic analysis reported fewer productive-TCR N-insertions in an Asian-associated ancestry cluster than the cohort average. Reports state that TCR beta sequences accurately predicted most subjects' HLA-A and HLA-B alleles.

PCR primers comprised 60 Vbeta and 13 Jbeta primers. Assay used: immunoSEQ multiplex PCR; TCRdb lists only in-frame clones, some missing. The repertoire holds 85,000 to 100,000 clones, with less than 80% as singletons. This receptor was obtained from a middle-aged woman in good health and CMV-seropositive. Source material: PBMCs. The chain joins TRBV10-1 to TRBJ2-7; 9 bases are a match to TRBD2. CDR3 sequence: CASSGGSGGAYEQYF. DNA of the CDR3: TGCGCCAGCAGCGGGGGTAGCGGGGGAGCCTACGAGCAGTACTTC.